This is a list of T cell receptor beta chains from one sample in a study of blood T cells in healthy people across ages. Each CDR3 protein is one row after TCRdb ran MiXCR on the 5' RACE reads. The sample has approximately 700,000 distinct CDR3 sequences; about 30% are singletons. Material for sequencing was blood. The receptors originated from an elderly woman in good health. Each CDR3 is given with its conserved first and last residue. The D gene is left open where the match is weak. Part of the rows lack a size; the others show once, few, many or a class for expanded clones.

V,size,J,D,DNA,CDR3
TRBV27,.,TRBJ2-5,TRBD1,TGTGCCAGCAGGGAACAGGGGGCGGGGGAGCAGTACTTC,CASREQGAGEQYF
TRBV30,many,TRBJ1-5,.,TGTGCCTGGAGTCTTGGTGGGGGACAGCCCCAGCATTTT,CAWSLGGGQPQHF
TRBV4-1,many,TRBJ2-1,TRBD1,TGCGCCAGCAGCCTGGACAGGTCCGACAATGAGCAGTTCTTC,CASSLDRSDNEQFF
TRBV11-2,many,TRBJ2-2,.,TGTGCCAGCAGTTTGGACGGCACCGGGGAGCTGTTTTTT,CASSLDGTGELFF
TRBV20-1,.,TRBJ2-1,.,TGCAGTGCTAGAGATCAGCAGCGGGCTTACTACAATGAGCAGTTCTTC,CSARDQQRAYYNEQFF
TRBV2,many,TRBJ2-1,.,TGTGCCAGCGAACAGGGTCATGAGCAGTTCTTC,CASEQGHEQFF
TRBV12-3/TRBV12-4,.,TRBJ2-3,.,TGTGCCAGCACCTGGCTGATCGCAGATGCGCAGTATTTT,CASTWLIADAQYF
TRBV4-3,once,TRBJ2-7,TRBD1,TGCGCCAGCAGCTACCCGGGACAGGGTAACGAGCAGTACTTC,CASSYPGQGNEQYF
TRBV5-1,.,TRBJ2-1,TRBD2,TGCGCCAGCAGCTTGTTGCCTAGCGGGGGGATTGGGGAGCAGTTCTTC,CASSLLPSGGIGEQFF
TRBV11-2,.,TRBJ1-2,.,TGTGCCAGCAGCTCCTCAGGGACTTACGGCTACACCTTC,CASSSSGTYGYTF
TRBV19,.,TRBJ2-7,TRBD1,TGTGCCAGTAGTACCAGACAGGGGGATAGGTGCGAGCAGTACTTC,CASSTRQGDRCEQYF
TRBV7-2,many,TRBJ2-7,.,TGTGCCAGCAGCGGCTCAGGGCCCTACGAGCAGTACTTC,CASSGSGPYEQYF
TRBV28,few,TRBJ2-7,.,TGTGCCAGCAGTTTAATGGGGGGCTCCTACAATGAGCAGTACTTC,CASSLMGGSYNEQYF
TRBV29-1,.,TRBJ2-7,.,TGCAGCGTTTACAGGGACTACGAGCAGTACTTC,CSVYRDYEQYF
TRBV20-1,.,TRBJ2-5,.,TGCAGTGCTAGAGCCCCGGCGATAGCAGAGACCCAGTACTTC,CSARAPAIAETQYF
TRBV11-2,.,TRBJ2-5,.,TGTGCCAGCAGCCCCCTAGAGGGGGTATACAATGAACAGTACTTC,CASSPLEGVYNEQYF
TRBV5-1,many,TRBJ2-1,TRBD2,TGCGCCAGCAGCTTGGGTTTCGGGGGGGGTGAGCAGTTCTTC,CASSLGFGGGEQFF
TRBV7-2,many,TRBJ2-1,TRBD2,TGTGCCAGCAGCCTAAGCGGGGGCTTCCCCGCTGAGCAGTTCTTC,CASSLSGGFPAEQFF
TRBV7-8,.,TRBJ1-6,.,TGTGCCAGCAGCTTAGCTAGTACCGGGGCAGGGTTGTATTCACCCCTCCACTTT,CASSLASTGAGLYSPLHF
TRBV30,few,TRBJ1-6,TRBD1,TGTGCCTGGAGTGTGCTTAAAACAGGGGGCTCACCCCTCCACTTT,CAWSVLKTGGSPLHF
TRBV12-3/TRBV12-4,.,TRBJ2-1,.,TGTGCCAGCAGCCCAATTGGGGTTAAGAAAGATGAGCAGTTCTTC,CASSPIGVKKDEQFF
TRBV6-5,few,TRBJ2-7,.,TGTGCCAGCAGTTACTCAGGACGTCGCTCCTACGAGCAGTACTTC,CASSYSGRRSYEQYF
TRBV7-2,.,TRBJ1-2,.,TGTGCCAGCAGCTTAGGGGCCCAGGTCTCGGGCTACACCTTC,CASSLGAQVSGYTF
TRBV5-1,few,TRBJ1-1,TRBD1,TGCGCCAGCAGCTTCCGGGACAGGGGCACTGAAGCTTTCTTT,CASSFRDRGTEAFF
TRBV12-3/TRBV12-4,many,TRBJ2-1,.,TGTGCCAGCAGCCCCCAAGCGGGGACATACAATGAGCAGTTCTTC,CASSPQAGTYNEQFF
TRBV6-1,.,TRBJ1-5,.,TGTGCCGGCAGTGTACAGGGCGGGCTAAATCAGCCCCAGCATTTT,CAGSVQGGLNQPQHF
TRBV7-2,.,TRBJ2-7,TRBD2,TGTGCCAGCAGCCCACTAAGCGGGGGGATATACGAGCAGTACTTC,CASSPLSGGIYEQYF
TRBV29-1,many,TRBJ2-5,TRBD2,TGCAGCGGGGCGGGGGGGGGCCGAGAGACCCAGTACTTC,CSGAGGGRETQYF
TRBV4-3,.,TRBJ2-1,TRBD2,TGCGCCAGCAGCCAACAACTAGCGGCCTACAATGAGCAGTTCTTC,CASSQQLAAYNEQFF
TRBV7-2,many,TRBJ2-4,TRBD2,TGTGCCAGCAGCTTAGGACCGGGAGGTAGCATTCAGTACTTC,CASSLGPGGSIQYF
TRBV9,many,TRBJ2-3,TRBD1,TGTGCCAGCAGCCCGCGGGACAGGGGAGGGGGAGATACGCAGTATTTT,CASSPRDRGGGDTQYF
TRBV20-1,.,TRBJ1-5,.,TGCAGTGCTTCACCCCGTCATGGCAATCAGCCCCAGCATTTT,CSASPRHGNQPQHF
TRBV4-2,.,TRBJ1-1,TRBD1,TGTGCCAGCAGCTTTAGGGGGCAGAGCACTGAAGCTTTCTTT,CASSFRGQSTEAFF
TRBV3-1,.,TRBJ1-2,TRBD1,TGTGCCAGCAGCCCCCGGACAGGGGAGCGGGGCTACACCTTC,CASSPRTGERGYTF
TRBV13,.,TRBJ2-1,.,TGTGCCAGCAGCTTGGAACAAAACAATGAGCAGTTCTTC,CASSLEQNNEQFF
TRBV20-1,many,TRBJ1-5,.,TGCAGTGCCCGCTCTGGAGGGAACAATCAGCCCCAGCATTTT,CSARSGGNNQPQHF
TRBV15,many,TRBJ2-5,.,TGTGCACCGTGTGGAGGAGTCCAAGAGACCCAGTACTTC,CAPCGGVQETQYF
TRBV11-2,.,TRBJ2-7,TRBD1,TGTGCCAGCAGCTTTCTCGACAGGGGGATGGATTACGAGCAGTACTTC,CASSFLDRGMDYEQYF
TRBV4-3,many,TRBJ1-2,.,TGCGCCAGCAGCCCTAATATGGGGGTGGGCGATGGCTACACCTTC,CASSPNMGVGDGYTF
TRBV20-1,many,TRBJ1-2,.,TGCAGTGCTAGTAAGGGGCGCGTCTATGGCTACACCTTC,CSASKGRVYGYTF
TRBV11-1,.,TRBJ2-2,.,TGTGCCAGCAGCCGGAGTTTCACCGGGGAGCTGTTTTTT,CASSRSFTGELFF